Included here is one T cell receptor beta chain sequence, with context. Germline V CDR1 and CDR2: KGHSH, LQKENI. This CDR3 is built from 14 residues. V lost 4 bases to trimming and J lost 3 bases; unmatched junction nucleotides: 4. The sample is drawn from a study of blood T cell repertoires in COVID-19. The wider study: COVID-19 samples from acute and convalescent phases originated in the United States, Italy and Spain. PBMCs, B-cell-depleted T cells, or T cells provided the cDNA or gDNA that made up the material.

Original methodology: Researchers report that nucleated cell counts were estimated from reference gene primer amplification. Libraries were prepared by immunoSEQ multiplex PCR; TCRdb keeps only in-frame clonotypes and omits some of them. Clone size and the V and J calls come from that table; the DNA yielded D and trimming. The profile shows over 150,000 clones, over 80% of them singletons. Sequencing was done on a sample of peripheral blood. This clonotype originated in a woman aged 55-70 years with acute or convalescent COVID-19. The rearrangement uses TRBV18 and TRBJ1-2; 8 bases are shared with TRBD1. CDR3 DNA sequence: TGTGCCAGCTCACTTTCGGACAGGGACTATGGCTACACCTTC. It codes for CASSLSDRDYGYTF.